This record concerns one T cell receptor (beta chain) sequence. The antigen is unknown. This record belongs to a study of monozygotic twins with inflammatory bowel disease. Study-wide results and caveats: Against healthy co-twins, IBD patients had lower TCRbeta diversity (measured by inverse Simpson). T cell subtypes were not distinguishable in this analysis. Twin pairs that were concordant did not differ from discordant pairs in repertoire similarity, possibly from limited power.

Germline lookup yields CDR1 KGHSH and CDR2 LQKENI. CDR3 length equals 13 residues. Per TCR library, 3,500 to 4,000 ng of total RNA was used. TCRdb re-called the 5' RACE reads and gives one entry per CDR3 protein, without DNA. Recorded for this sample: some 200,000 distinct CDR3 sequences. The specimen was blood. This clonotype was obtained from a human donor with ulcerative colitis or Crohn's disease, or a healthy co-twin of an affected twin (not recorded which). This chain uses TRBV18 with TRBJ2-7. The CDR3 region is CASSPPGNDEQYF.